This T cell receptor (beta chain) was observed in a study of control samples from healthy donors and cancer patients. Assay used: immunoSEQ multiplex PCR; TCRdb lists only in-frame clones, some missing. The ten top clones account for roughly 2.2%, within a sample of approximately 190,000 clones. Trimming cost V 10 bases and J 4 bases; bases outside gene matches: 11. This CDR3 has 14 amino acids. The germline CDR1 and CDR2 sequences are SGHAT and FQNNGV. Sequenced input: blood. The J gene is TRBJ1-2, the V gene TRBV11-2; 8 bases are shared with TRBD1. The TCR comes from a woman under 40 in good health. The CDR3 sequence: CAILDRALPYGYTF. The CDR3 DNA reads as TGTGCCATCTTGGACAGGGCACTACCCTATGGCTACACCTTC. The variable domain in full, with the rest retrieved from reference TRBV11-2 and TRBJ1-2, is EAGVAQSPRYKIIEKRQSVAFWCNPISGHATLYWYQQILGQGPKLLIQFQNNGVVDDSQLPKDRFSAERLKGVDSTLKIQPAKLEDSAVYLCAILDRALPYGYTFGSGTRLTVV.